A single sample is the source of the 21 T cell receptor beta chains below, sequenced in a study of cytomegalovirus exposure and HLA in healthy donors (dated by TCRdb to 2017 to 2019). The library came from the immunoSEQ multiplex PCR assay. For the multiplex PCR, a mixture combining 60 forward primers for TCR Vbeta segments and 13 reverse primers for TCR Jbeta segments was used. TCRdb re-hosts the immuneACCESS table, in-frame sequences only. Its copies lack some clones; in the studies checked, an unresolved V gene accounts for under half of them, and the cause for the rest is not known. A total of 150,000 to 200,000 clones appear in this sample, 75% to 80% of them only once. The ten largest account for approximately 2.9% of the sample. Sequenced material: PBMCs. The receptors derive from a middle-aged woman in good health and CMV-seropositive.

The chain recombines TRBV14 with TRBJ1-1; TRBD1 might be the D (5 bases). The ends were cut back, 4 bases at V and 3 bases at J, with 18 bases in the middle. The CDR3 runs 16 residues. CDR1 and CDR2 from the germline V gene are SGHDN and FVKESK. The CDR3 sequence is CASSRLPGKGDTEAFF. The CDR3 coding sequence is TGTGCCAGCAGCCGTCTTCCAGGGAAAGGGGACACTGAAGCTTTCTTT.

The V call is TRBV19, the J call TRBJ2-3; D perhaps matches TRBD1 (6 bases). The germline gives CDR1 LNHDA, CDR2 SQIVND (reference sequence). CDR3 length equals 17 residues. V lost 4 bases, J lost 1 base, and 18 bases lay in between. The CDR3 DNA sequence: TGTGCCAGTAGTAGTGCCCCGGGACAACGAGGCACAGATACGCAGTATTTT. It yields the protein CASSSAPGQRGTDTQYF.

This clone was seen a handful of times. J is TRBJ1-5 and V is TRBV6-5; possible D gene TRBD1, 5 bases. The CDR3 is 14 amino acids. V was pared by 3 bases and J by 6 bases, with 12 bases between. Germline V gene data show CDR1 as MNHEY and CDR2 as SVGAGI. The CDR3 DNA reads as TGTGCCAGCAGTTATAGGCAGGGAATTCAGCCCCAGCATTTT. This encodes CASSYRQGIQPQHF.

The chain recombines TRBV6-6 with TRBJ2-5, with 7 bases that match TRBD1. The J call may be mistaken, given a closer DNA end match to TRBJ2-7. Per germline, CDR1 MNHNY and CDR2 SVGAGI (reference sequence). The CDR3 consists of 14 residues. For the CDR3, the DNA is TGTGCCAGCATCCGAGCTCAGGGGGAATACGAGCAGTACTTC. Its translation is CASIRAQGEYEQYF.

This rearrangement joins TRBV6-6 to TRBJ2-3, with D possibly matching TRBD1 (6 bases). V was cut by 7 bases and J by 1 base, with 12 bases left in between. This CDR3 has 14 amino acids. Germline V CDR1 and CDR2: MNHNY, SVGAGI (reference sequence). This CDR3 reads CASTQGFGTDTQYF. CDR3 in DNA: TGTGCCAGCACCCAGGGGTTTGGCACAGATACGCAGTATTTT.

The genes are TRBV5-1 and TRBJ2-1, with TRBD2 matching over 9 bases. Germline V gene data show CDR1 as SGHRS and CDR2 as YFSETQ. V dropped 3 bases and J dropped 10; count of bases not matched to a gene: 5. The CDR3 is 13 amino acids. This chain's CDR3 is CASSSISGGEQFF. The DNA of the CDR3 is TGCGCCAGCAGCTCAATTAGCGGGGGCGAGCAGTTCTTC.

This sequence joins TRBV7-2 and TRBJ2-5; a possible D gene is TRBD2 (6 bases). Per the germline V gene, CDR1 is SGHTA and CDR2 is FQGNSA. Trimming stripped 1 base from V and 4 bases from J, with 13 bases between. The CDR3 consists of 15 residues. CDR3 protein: CASSLGAGSIETQYF. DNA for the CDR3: TGTGCCAGCAGCTTAGGGGCCGGGAGTATAGAGACCCAGTACTTC.

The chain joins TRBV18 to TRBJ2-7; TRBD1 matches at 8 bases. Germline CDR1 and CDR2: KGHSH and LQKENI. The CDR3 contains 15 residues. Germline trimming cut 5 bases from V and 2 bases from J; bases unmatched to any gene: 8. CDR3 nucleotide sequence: TGTGCCAGCTCAGATGGACAGGGAATGGCCTACGAGCAGTACTTC. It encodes CASSDGQGMAYEQYF.

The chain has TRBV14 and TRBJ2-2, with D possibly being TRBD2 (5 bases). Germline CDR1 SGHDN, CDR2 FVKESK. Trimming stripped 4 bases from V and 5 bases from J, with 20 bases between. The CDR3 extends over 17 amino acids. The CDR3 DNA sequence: TGTGCCAGCAGCCGGACTCCTAAGGTGACGGGAACCGGGGAGCTGTTTTTT. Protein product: CASSRTPKVTGTGELFF.

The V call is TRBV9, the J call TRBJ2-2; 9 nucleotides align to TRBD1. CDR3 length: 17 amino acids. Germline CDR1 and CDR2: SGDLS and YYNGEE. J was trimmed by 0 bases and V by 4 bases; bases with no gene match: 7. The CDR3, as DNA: TGTGCCAGCAGCAAACAGGGGGCCCAACCGAACACCGGGGAGCTGTTTTTT. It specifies CASSKQGAQPNTGELFF.

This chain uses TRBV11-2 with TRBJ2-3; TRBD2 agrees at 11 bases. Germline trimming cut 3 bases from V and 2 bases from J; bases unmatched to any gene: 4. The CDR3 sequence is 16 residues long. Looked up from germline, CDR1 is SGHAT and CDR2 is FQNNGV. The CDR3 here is CASSFLAGGTTDTQYF. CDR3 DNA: TGTGCCAGCAGCTTTTTAGCGGGGGGGACCACAGATACGCAGTATTTT.

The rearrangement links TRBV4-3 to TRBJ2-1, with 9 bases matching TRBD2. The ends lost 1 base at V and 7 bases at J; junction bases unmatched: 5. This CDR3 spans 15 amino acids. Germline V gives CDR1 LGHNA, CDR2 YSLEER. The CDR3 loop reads CASSQGGGGANEQFF. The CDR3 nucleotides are TGCGCCAGCAGCCAAGGAGGCGGGGGGGCAAATGAGCAGTTCTTC.

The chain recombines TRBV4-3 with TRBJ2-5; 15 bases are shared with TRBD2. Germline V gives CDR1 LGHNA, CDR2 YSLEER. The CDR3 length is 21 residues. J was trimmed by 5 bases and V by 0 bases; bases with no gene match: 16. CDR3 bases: TGCGCCAGCAGCCAAGAACAAATGGGCATAGGACTAGCGGGGGGGCGCGAGACCCAGTACTTC. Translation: CASSQEQMGIGLAGGRETQYF.

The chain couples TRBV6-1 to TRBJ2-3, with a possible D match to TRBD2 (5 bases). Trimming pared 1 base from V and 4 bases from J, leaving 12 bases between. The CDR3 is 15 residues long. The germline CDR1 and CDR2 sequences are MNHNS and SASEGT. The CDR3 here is CASSEGERYADTQYF. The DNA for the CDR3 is TGTGCCAGCAGTGAAGGAGAGCGGTATGCAGATACGCAGTATTTT.

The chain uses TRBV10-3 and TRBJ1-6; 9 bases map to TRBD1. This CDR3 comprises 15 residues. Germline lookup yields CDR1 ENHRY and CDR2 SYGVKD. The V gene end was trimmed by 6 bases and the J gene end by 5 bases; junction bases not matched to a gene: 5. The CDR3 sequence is CAIRDRGIDNSPLHF. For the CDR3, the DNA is TGTGCCATCAGAGACAGGGGGATCGATAATTCACCCCTCCACTTT.

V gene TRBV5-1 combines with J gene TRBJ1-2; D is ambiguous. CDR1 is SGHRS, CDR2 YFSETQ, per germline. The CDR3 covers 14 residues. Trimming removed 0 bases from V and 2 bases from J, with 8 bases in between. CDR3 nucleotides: TGCGCCAGCAGCTTGGAGAGGGCAAACTATGGCTACACCTTC. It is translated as CASSLERANYGYTF.

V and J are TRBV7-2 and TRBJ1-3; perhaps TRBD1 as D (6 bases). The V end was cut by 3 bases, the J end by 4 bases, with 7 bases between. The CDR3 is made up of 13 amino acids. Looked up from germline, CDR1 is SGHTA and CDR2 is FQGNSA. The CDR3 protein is CASSFQGGNTIYF. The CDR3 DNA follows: TGTGCCAGCAGCTTCCAGGGGGGAAACACCATATATTTT.

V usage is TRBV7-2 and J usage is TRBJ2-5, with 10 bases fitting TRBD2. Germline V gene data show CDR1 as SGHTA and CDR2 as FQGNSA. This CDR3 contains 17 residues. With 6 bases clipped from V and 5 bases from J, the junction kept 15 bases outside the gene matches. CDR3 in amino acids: CASRDPGSGGASETQYF. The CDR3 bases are TGTGCCAGCAGGGATCCAGGAAGCGGGGGGGCATCGGAGACCCAGTACTTC.

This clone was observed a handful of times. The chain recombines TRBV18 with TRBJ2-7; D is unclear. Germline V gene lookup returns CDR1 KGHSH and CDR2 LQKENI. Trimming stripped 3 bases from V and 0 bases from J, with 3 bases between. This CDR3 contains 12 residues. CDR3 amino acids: CASSPASYEQYF. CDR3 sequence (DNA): TGTGCCAGCTCACCGGCCTCCTACGAGCAGTACTTC.

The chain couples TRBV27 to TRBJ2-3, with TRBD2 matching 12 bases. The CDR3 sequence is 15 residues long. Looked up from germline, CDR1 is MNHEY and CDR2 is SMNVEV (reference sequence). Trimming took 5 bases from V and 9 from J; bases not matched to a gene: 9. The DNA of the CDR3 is TGTGCCAGCAGTCTGACTAGCGGGAGAATGATGACGCAGTATTTT. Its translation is CASSLTSGRMMTQYF.

For the CDR3, the DNA is TGTGCCAGCAGCTTAGGGCAGATTAATAGCAATCAGCCCCAGCATTTT. This codes for CASSLGQINSNQPQHF. V and J are TRBV7-6 and TRBJ1-5; D unresolved. The CDR3 is 16 amino acids. V dropped 1 base and J dropped 0 bases, with 10 bases sitting between them. Germline loops: CDR1 SGHVS, CDR2 FNYEAQ. The whole variable domain, remainder taken from reference TRBV7-6 and TRBJ1-5, is GAGVSQSPRYKVTKRGQDVALRCDPISGHVSLYWYRQALGQGPEFLTYFNYEAQQDKSGLPNDRFSAERPEGSISTLTIQRTEQRDSAMYRCASSLGQINSNQPQHFGDGTRLSIL.